This record concerns one T cell receptor (beta chain) sequence. The V and J ends lost 8 bases and 0 bases, in that order; junction bases with no gene match: 10. In germline, CDR1 is MDHEN, CDR2 SYDVKM. The CDR3 runs to 15 residues. This entry is derived from a study of preoperative IRX-2 immunotherapy in early breast cancer. The treatment here: preoperative locoregional IRX-2 cytokine immunotherapy. Preoperative locoregional IRX-2 cytokine immunotherapy was tested in the phase Ib source study. Repertoires were generated with immunoSEQ multiplex PCR, while TCRdb's copy carries only in-frame clones and drops some. This table has over 55,000 clones, 94% appearing once.

Specimen collection occurred from a patient treated with IRX-2 immunotherapy. J is TRBJ2-7 and V is TRBV28, with TRBD1 matching 7 bases. The source is a human donor with breast cancer. The CDR3 loop is CASATGAGYSYEQYF. The DNA for the CDR3 is TGTGCCAGCGCCACAGGGGCTGGATACTCCTACGAGCAGTACTTC. Looking up the rest from reference TRBV28 and TRBJ2-7 gives the full variable domain: DVKVTQSSRYLVKRTGEKVFLECVQDMDHENMFWYRQDPGLGLRLIYFSYDVKMKEKGDIPEGYSVSREKKERFSLILESASTNQTSMYLCASATGAGYSYEQYFGPGTRLTVT.